This is a list of T cell receptor beta chains from one sample in a study of cytomegalovirus exposure and HLA in healthy donors. The assay was immunoSEQ multiplex PCR, and TCRdb's table has in-frame clones only and misses some. This sample yields roughly 100,000 clones, of which approximately 82% are seen a single time; under 4.5% belongs to the top ten. Material for sequencing was PBMCs. These receptors all stem from a female donor in good health and CMV-seropositive. Each CDR3 is given with its conserved first and last residue. D genes are given only for firm matches.

D: -; J: TRBJ2-1; V: TRBV7-9; DNA: TGTGCCAGCAGACAGGGAGAGTACAATGAGCAGTTCTTC; CDR3: CASRQGEYNEQFF
D: -; J: TRBJ1-1; V: TRBV7-9; DNA: TGTGCCAGCACCTTGGGACTTGAAGCTTTCTTT; CDR3: CASTLGLEAFF
D: -; J: TRBJ1-6; V: TRBV5-4; DNA: TGTGCCAGCAGCTTGGAACACAGCAATTCACCCCTCCACTTT; CDR3: CASSLEHSNSPLHF
D: -; J: TRBJ1-1; V: TRBV6-5; DNA: TGTGCCAGCAGCAGACTGGGGGCCCATGAAGCTTTCTTT; CDR3: CASSRLGAHEAFF
D: -; J: TRBJ2-1; V: TRBV18; DNA: TGTGCCAGCTCAGCTATCGGGGATGAGCAGTTCTTC; CDR3: CASSAIGDEQFF
D: TRBD1; J: TRBJ2-7; V: TRBV6-5; DNA: TGTGCCACCCGGGACAGTTCCTACGAGCAGTACTTC; CDR3: CATRDSSYEQYF
D: -; J: TRBJ2-3; V: TRBV6-1; DNA: TGTGCCAGCAAGGGACACCCGGGCGGAGATACGCAGTATTTT; CDR3: CASKGHPGGDTQYF
D: TRBD2; J: TRBJ2-1; V: TRBV11-2; DNA: TGTGCCAGCAGCTTGTTAAGACTAGCGGGAACTGTTTACAATGAGCAGTTCTTC; CDR3: CASSLLRLAGTVYNEQFF
D: -; J: TRBJ2-1; V: TRBV5-6; DNA: TGTGCCAGCAGCTCCGGGACAATCAATGAGCAGTTCTTC; CDR3: CASSSGTINEQFF
D: -; J: TRBJ2-7; V: TRBV7-6; DNA: TGTGCCAGCAGCTTAGCGATAGGGGCCCCCTACGAGCAGTACTTC; CDR3: CASSLAIGAPYEQYF
D: -; J: TRBJ1-3; V: TRBV7-2; DNA: TGTGCCAGCAGCTTAGTTACAGTAGGAAACACCATATATTTT; CDR3: CASSLVTVGNTIYF
D: -; J: TRBJ1-3; V: TRBV5-6; DNA: TGTGCCAGCAGCCCTGGCAGGGGCTCTGGAAACACCATATATTTT; CDR3: CASSPGRGSGNTIYF
D: -; J: TRBJ2-7; V: TRBV9; DNA: TGTGCCAGCAGCGCCGGGGGACTGTGGTACGAGCAGTACTTC; CDR3: CASSAGGLWYEQYF
D: -; J: TRBJ1-1; V: TRBV30; DNA: TGTGCCTGGGACAGTCTATCTGTTGCTTTCTTT; CDR3: CAWDSLSVAFF
D: -; J: TRBJ2-3; V: TRBV5-1; DNA: TGCGCCAGCAGCTTGCGACCTCGGGCAGATACGCAGTATTTT; CDR3: CASSLRPRADTQYF
D: TRBD1; J: TRBJ1-4; V: TRBV6-1; DNA: TGTGCCAGCAGCGACAGGGGGCTGGGTGAAAAACTGTTTTTT; CDR3: CASSDRGLGEKLFF
D: -; J: TRBJ1-5; V: TRBV7-2; DNA: TGTGCCAGCAGCTTGAGGGGTCCCTCGGGGGGGAATCAGCCCCAGCATTTT; CDR3: CASSLRGPSGGNQPQHF
D: TRBD1; J: TRBJ2-3; V: TRBV5-1; DNA: TGCGCCAGCAGCTTGGTGGGGACAGACAGCACAGATACGCAGTATTTT; CDR3: CASSLVGTDSTDTQYF
D: -; J: TRBJ1-2; V: TRBV19; DNA: TGTGCCAGTAGCTGGGGAGGGAACTATGGCTACACCTTC; CDR3: CASSWGGNYGYTF
D: -; J: TRBJ1-5; V: TRBV28; DNA: TGTGCCAGCAGTTTAACACAGGTCAATCAGCCCCAGCATTTT; CDR3: CASSLTQVNQPQHF
D: TRBD1; J: TRBJ2-5; V: TRBV5-1; DNA: TGCGCCAGCACCTTCAATGGACAGGGAGGATGGGAGACCCAGTACTTC; CDR3: CASTFNGQGGWETQYF
D: TRBD2; J: TRBJ2-7; V: TRBV10-1; DNA: TGCGCCAGCAGTCGTAGCGGGACCAACGAGCAGTACTTC; CDR3: CASSRSGTNEQYF
D: -; J: TRBJ2-7; V: TRBV5-1; DNA: TGCGCCAGCAGCTTGCTAGGCGGCTCCGAGCAGTACTTC; CDR3: CASSLLGGSEQYF
D: -; J: TRBJ2-5; V: TRBV6-6; DNA: TGTGCCAGCACTCGGGGTAGTGGGGAGACCCAGTACTTC; CDR3: CASTRGSGETQYF
D: TRBD1; J: TRBJ2-7; V: TRBV7-2; DNA: TGTGCCAGCAGCCCCCGACAGGGTTGGGGCGAGCAGTACTTC; CDR3: CASSPRQGWGEQYF
D: TRBD1; J: TRBJ1-2; V: TRBV4-1; DNA: TGCGCCAGCAGCCAAACCCGGGACAGCGATAACTATGGCTACACCTTC; CDR3: CASSQTRDSDNYGYTF
D: -; J: TRBJ1-2; V: TRBV6-5; DNA: TGTGCCAGCTCGACGGGGGGGCGGGGCTACACCTTC; CDR3: CASSTGGRGYTF